This T cell receptor beta chain was found in a study of blood T cell repertoires in COVID-19. Study context: Samples taken during acute and convalescent COVID-19 were collected in the United States, Italy and Spain. T cells, B-cell-depleted T cells, or PBMCs provided the cDNA or gDNA that served as material.

As processed by the authors: Cell counts per sample came from amplifying reference gene primers. The method was immunoSEQ multiplex PCR; TCRdb's version includes in-frame clones alone and lacks a portion of them. That table furnishes V, J and clone size, whereas the DNA furnished D and trimming. The repertoire consists of just under 85,000 clones, with around 83% occurring once and the leading ten covering about 18%. This clone was recorded once. The V end was cut by 0 bases, the J end by 2 bases, with 9 bases between. CDR1 SGHNT and CDR2 YYREEE come from the germline V gene (reference sequence). The CDR3 has 14 amino acids.

The rearrangement joins TRBV5-4 to TRBJ2-7, with D hard to call. Sample: peripheral blood. This TCR was sampled from a woman aged 60-75 years with acute or convalescent COVID-19. CDR3 region: CASSLVETPYEQYF. Written as DNA, the CDR3 is TGTGCCAGCAGCTTGGTGGAGACGCCCTACGAGCAGTACTTC.